This entry lists 27 T cell receptor beta chains sequenced from one sample in a study of OX40 agonist ivuxolimab in advanced cancers. Libraries were prepared by immunoSEQ multiplex PCR; TCRdb keeps only in-frame clonotypes and omits some of them. The sample contains under 45,000 clones, 74% of which appear only once. The source was CD4+ or CD8+ T cells sorted from blood, collected in a trial of the OX40 agonist ivuxolimab. These receptors all come from an adult with an advanced solid tumor such as melanoma, head and neck, liver or kidney cancer.

This clone was detected once. This sequence joins TRBV29-1 and TRBJ1-2, with 7 positions matching TRBD1. Trimming removed 1 base from V and 4 bases from J; junction bases left unmatched: 6. In germline, CDR1 is SQVTM, CDR2 ANQGSEA. This CDR3 contains 14 residues. The CDR3 protein is CSVEGRDSIYGYTF. Written as DNA, the CDR3 is TGCAGCGTTGAAGGCCGGGACAGCATCTATGGCTACACCTTC.

This clone was counted a few times. This sequence joins TRBV4-2 and TRBJ1-1; D gene unclear. The CDR3 has 14 amino acids. CDR1 and CDR2 from the germline V gene are LGHNA and YNFKEQ. Trimming took 3 bases from V and 11 from J, leaving 19 bases between them. The CDR3 nucleotides read TGTGCCAGCAGCCAGGATACTAGACCCCAAGGCGCTTTCTTT. Translation: CASSQDTRPQGAFF.

The genes are TRBV5-5 and TRBJ2-7; 10 bases map to TRBD1. The CDR3 consists of 15 residues. V trimming: 4 bases; J trimming: 5 bases; junction bases outside the gene matches: 9. Germline CDR1 reads SGHKS; CDR2 reads YYEKEE (reference sequence). The CDR3 bases are TGTGCCAGCAGCGCCCAGGACAGGGGGGCGAACGAGCAGTACGTC. Amino acid sequence: CASSAQDRGANEQYV.

A single count supports this clone. V and J are TRBV5-5 and TRBJ2-3; 13 bases are a match to TRBD2. The ends lost 4 bases at V and 2 bases at J; junction bases unmatched: 4. The CDR3 sequence is 16 residues long. Germline V gives CDR1 SGHKS, CDR2 YYEKEE (reference sequence). CDR3: CASSLGLAGITDTQYF. DNA of the CDR3: TGTGCCAGCAGCCTGGGACTAGCGGGGATCACAGATACGCAGTATTTT.

This clone has only a few counts. This chain connects TRBV27 to TRBJ1-5; D is possibly TRBD1 (5 bases). Looked up from germline, CDR1 is MNHEY and CDR2 is SMNVEV (reference sequence). V lost 6 bases and J lost 6, with 18 bases in between. The CDR3 extends over 15 amino acids. This chain's CDR3 is CASRRHAGKGQPQHF. CDR3 nucleotides: TGTGCCAGCAGGAGACATGCAGGGAAAGGTCAGCCCCAGCATTTT.

This chain joins TRBV27 and TRBJ2-4; 10 bases are a match to TRBD1. CDR1 MNHEY and CDR2 SMNVEV come from the germline V gene (reference sequence). The J segment lost 0 bases and the V segment lost 6 bases, leaving 5 bases of the junction unmatched. The length of the CDR3 is 16 residues. The CDR3 DNA follows: TGTGCCAGCAGGAGGACAGGGGGTTTAGCCAAAAACATTCAGTACTTC. Its protein product is CASRRTGGLAKNIQYF.

The chain uses TRBV4-1 and TRBJ1-4; 7 nucleotides agree with TRBD1. The CDR3 loop spans 14 amino acids. In germline, CDR1 is MGHRA, CDR2 YSYEKL. V lost 2 bases and J lost 7; bases outside the gene matches: 4. The CDR3 region is CASSQQGGSEKLFF. The CDR3 DNA follows: TGCGCCAGCAGCCAACAGGGGGGTAGTGAAAAACTGTTTTTT.

V usage is TRBV6-1 and J usage is TRBJ2-1; 10 bases map to TRBD2. This CDR3 spans 15 amino acids. V dropped 6 bases and J dropped 3; count of bases not matched to a gene: 5. CDR1 and CDR2 (germline): MNHNS, SASEGT. This CDR3 is CASSPSGGRYNEQFF. CDR3 DNA: TGTGCCAGCAGCCCTAGCGGGGGCCGCTACAATGAGCAGTTCTTC.

The chain joins TRBV7-9 to TRBJ1-1; D gene unclear. Germline CDR1 SEHNR, CDR2 FQNEAQ (reference sequence). This CDR3 contains 14 residues. V was shortened by 5 bases and J by 2 bases, with 12 bases between the two germline ends. The CDR3 here is CASSLGTKNTEAFF. Here the CDR3 DNA reads TGTGCCAGCAGCCTCGGAACGAAAAACACTGAAGCTTTCTTT.

V usage is TRBV30 and J usage is TRBJ1-4; D is unresolved. Germline CDR1 reads GTSNPN; CDR2 reads SVGIG (reference sequence). The CDR3 has 15 residues. The germline V and J ends were trimmed by 5 bases and 5 bases, with 18 bases remaining between them. CDR3 in DNA: TGTGCCTGGCGAAAAAACGGTAAAATAAATGAAAAACTGTTTTTT. Amino acids: CAWRKNGKINEKLFF. Using reference TRBV30 and TRBJ1-4 for the parts outside the CDR3, the full variable domain is SQTIHQWPATLVQPVGSPLSLECTVEGTSNPNLYWYRQAAGRGLQLLFYSVGIGQISSEVPQNLSASRPQDRQFILSSKKLLLSDSGFYLCAWRKNGKINEKLFFGSGTQLSVL.

The gene calls are TRBV19 and TRBJ1-1; no definite D call. The CDR3 spans 14 residues. Trimming took off 4 bases at V and 5 bases at J, with 14 bases between the two ends. Per the germline V gene, CDR1 is LNHDA and CDR2 is SQIVND (reference sequence). The CDR3 DNA follows: TGTGCCAGTAGTAAGTTGACCCGGGGTACTGAAGCTTTCTTT. As protein: CASSKLTRGTEAFF.

The chain combines TRBV7-2 with TRBJ1-1; a weak D match, TRBD1 (5 bases). Germline CDR1 is SGHTA and CDR2 is FQGNSA. The CDR3 totals 13 residues. Trimming stripped 7 bases from V and 3 bases from J, with 12 bases between. This chain's CDR3 is CASTLDSYTEAFF. DNA of the CDR3: TGTGCCAGCACACTTGACAGTTACACTGAAGCTTTCTTT. Full variable domain (missing parts from reference TRBV7-2 and TRBJ1-1): GAGVSQSPSNKVTEKGKDVELRCDPISGHTALYWYRQSLGQGLEFLIYFQGNSAPDKSGLPSDRFSAERTGGSVSTLTIQRTQQEDSAVYLCASTLDSYTEAFFGQGTRLTVV.

The chain uses TRBV7-4 and TRBJ2-6, with D unclear. Trimming left V 4 bases short and J 5 bases short, with 21 bases between. This CDR3 is 18 amino acids long. CDR1 SGHVT and CDR2 SQSDAQ come from the germline V gene. The CDR3 bases are TGTGCCAGCAGCTGGTGGTGCAGCTCACAAAGTCGGGCCAACGTCCTGACTTTC. Protein: CASSWWCSSQSRANVLTF. Based on the CDR3 plus reference TRBV7-4 and TRBJ2-6, the full variable domain is GAGVSQSPRYKVAKRGRDVALRCDSISGHVTLYWYRQTLGQGSEVLTYSQSDAQRDKSGRPSGRFSAERPERSVSTLKIQRTEQGDSAVYLCASSWWCSSQSRANVLTFGAGSRLTVL.

The genes are TRBV11-2 and TRBJ2-7, with D possibly TRBD1 on 6 matching bases. Looked up from germline, CDR1 is SGHAT and CDR2 is FQNNGV. Trimming pared 1 base from V and 4 bases from J, leaving 11 bases between. The CDR3 loop spans 14 amino acids. The CDR3 coding sequence is TGTGCCAGCAGCTTAGTAGCAGGGGCTTACGAGCAGTACTTC. It is translated as CASSLVAGAYEQYF.

V and J are TRBV5-4 and TRBJ2-5; TRBD1 agrees at 9 bases. CDR1 is SGHNT and CDR2 is YYREEE in the germline V gene (reference sequence). This CDR3 region has 13 residues. V lost 7 bases, J lost 3 bases, and 4 bases stayed unmatched. In nucleotides, the CDR3 is TGTGCCAGCTACAGGGACAGGGAAGAGACCCAGTACTTC. This gives the protein CASYRDREETQYF.

This clone has only a few counts. The CDR3 DNA reads as TGTGCCACCTGGGACGACGCGAACACCGGGGAGCTGTTTTTT. Residues: CATWDDANTGELFF. The chain links TRBV10-3 to TRBJ2-2; D assignment may be TRBD1 or TRBD2 (5 bases each). Germline CDR1 ENHRY, CDR2 SYGVKD. This CDR3 region has 14 residues. V lost 10 bases, J lost 0 bases, and 12 bases lay in between.

This clone was detected many times. This chain joins TRBV13 and TRBJ1-1, with D uncertain. The V end lost 5 bases, the J end lost 1 base, and 14 bases lay between the germline ends. Germline V CDR1 and CDR2: PRHDT, FYEKMQ (reference sequence). There are 15 residues in the CDR3. The CDR3 region is CASSLFFQENTEAFF. CDR3 nucleotide sequence: TGTGCCAGCAGCCTGTTCTTCCAGGAGAACACTGAAGCTTTCTTT.

J is TRBJ2-5 and V is TRBV7-9; D perhaps matches TRBD1 (5 bases). The germline V and J ends were trimmed by 5 bases and 4 bases, with 14 bases remaining between them. There are 14 residues in the CDR3. Per germline, CDR1 SEHNR and CDR2 FQNEAQ (reference sequence). The CDR3 is CASSRQGRLETQYF. CDR3 in DNA: TGTGCCAGCAGCCGTCAGGGTCGGTTAGAGACCCAGTACTTC.

The chain's CDR3 is CASSLDLDTQYF. The CDR3 bases are TGCGCCAGCAGCTTGGATCTAGATACGCAGTATTTT. This chain connects TRBV5-1 to TRBJ2-3; D not resolved. Trimming cost V 0 bases and J 5 bases, with 4 bases left between them. Germline V gene data show CDR1 as SGHRS and CDR2 as YFSETQ. The CDR3 loop spans 12 amino acids.

The chain joins TRBV11-2 to TRBJ1-1; D gene unclear. Per germline, CDR1 SGHAT and CDR2 FQNNGV. The CDR3 has 12 residues. V shed 3 bases and J shed 4 bases, with 6 bases lying between them. The CDR3 reads CASSFRGTEAFF. CDR3 sequence (DNA): TGTGCCAGCAGCTTCCGCGGCACTGAAGCTTTCTTT. The full variable domain, its missing parts supplied by reference TRBV11-2 and TRBJ1-1, is EAGVAQSPRYKIIEKRQSVAFWCNPISGHATLYWYQQILGQGPKLLIQFQNNGVVDDSQLPKDRFSAERLKGVDSTLKIQPAKLEDSAVYLCASSFRGTEAFFGQGTRLTVV.

This chain uses TRBV7-9 with TRBJ2-1; D might be TRBD2 (6 bases). Germline CDR1 reads SEHNR; CDR2 reads FQNEAQ (reference sequence). Between the trimmed V and J ends, which lost 5 bases and 7 bases, there was a span of 15 bases. The CDR3 contains 14 residues. Here the CDR3 reads CASSLPGLQNEQFF. The CDR3, as DNA: TGTGCCAGCAGCCTCCCGGGACTCCAAAATGAGCAGTTCTTC.

V is TRBV5-1 and J is TRBJ2-5; D possibly corresponds to TRBD2 (7 bases). Germline CDR1 and CDR2: SGHRS and YFSETQ. The CDR3 is 14 residues long. Trimming left V 2 bases short and J 5 bases short, with 13 bases between. The CDR3 sequence is CASSFGRGGETQYF. The CDR3 coding sequence is TGCGCCAGCAGCTTTGGCAGGGGAGGGGAGACCCAGTACTTC.

The chain carries TRBV30 and TRBJ2-4; a possible D gene is TRBD2 (6 bases). The CDR3 length is 14 residues. CDR1 and CDR2 from the germline V gene are GTSNPN and SVGIG (reference sequence). V lost 1 base, J lost 1 base, and 8 bases lay in between. DNA for the CDR3: TGTGCCTGGAGTGCCGGAGGGGCCAAAAACATTCAGTACTTC. Residues: CAWSAGGAKNIQYF.

The V gene is TRBV6-1, the J gene TRBJ1-3; D is unresolved. Deletions cut 10 bases from V and 0 bases from J, with 10 bases between. This CDR3 comprises 13 residues. Germline-derived CDR1 and CDR2 are MNHNS and SASEGT. The CDR3 coding sequence is TGTGCCACCGCAGCTCCCTCTGGAAACACCATATATTTT. This encodes CATAAPSGNTIYF.

The V gene is TRBV6-1, the J gene TRBJ2-5; 7 bases map to TRBD1. The CDR3 covers 14 residues. The trim removed 7 bases at V and 2 bases at J, leaving 7 bases unmatched. Germline CDR1 reads MNHNS; CDR2 reads SASEGT. The CDR3 protein is CASIPTTGQETQYF. The CDR3 region has the DNA TGTGCCAGCATCCCAACGACAGGGCAAGAGACCCAGTACTTC.

This clone occurred once. V is TRBV7-7 and J is TRBJ2-3; maybe TRBD1 (5 bases). Germline V gives CDR1 SSHAT, CDR2 FNYEAQ (reference sequence). The CDR3 runs 13 residues. V was trimmed by 5 bases and J by 4 bases, leaving 10 bases between them. CDR3 DNA: TGTGCCAGCAGCCAAGGGGTATCAGATACGCAGTATTTT. Protein: CASSQGVSDTQYF.

V is TRBV7-6 and J is TRBJ2-2, with 7 bases fitting TRBD1. This CDR3 region has 14 residues. V shed 5 bases and J 5 bases; nucleotides not matched to a gene: 5. Germline-derived CDR1 and CDR2 are SGHVS and FNYEAQ. The DNA for the CDR3 is TGTGCCAGCAGCCTACTACAGGGGACCGGGGAGCTGTTTTTT. Amino acids: CASSLLQGTGELFF.